This T cell receptor beta chain was found in a study of T cell repertoires in cytomegalovirus infection (dated by TCRdb to the late 2010s). Context from the whole study: Donor HLA type was relevant to the analysis, because carriage of CMV infection together with the matching HLA type was indicated by public TCR beta signatures.

Sequencing was carried out with an Illumina HiSeq 1500. TCRdb reanalyzed the raw reads on its own, using fastp at Q25 for trimming and MiXCR for clone calling, and kept in-frame beta chains. Rows merge per CDR3 protein into single entries with the most common DNA and genes. This sample is represented by roughly 300,000 distinct CDR3 sequences; 9% to 9.5% of them were singletons. In total, the top ten clones hold about 4.5% of the sample. Results the study describes overall, beyond this receptor: The ex vivo response was dominated by HLA-C-restricted CMV-specific TCR beta clonotypes, which also provided the single most frequent clonotype in two of eight donors. Carriers of CMV infection plus the relevant HLA type were discriminated by the cumulative frequency of public TCR beta family members in the study cohort and in an independent 352-donor cohort.

Points on this clonotype: It has no known antigen specificity. There are no base qualities to consult, and no much larger clone falls within one base.

The CDR3 spans 13 residues, from the cysteine through the phenylalanine. Only CDR3 DNA is held: 39 bases, read in frame from base 1. Trimming takes 7 bases from V and 2 bases from J, and the germline ends sit 12 bases apart. CDR1 MGHDK and CDR2 SYGVNS were looked up in the germline V gene. Sequenced: PBMCs. Recombination connected TRBV25-1 to TRBJ2-7; possibly the D gene is TRBD2, per 5 matching bases. This clonotype was obtained from a human donor in good health (CMV status not recorded). Some clones in this sample may be carry-over from other donors' samples. This receptor has the CDR3 CASTSSITYEQYF. Here is the DNA: TGTGCCAGCACTTCTAGCATCACCTACGAGCAGTACTTC.